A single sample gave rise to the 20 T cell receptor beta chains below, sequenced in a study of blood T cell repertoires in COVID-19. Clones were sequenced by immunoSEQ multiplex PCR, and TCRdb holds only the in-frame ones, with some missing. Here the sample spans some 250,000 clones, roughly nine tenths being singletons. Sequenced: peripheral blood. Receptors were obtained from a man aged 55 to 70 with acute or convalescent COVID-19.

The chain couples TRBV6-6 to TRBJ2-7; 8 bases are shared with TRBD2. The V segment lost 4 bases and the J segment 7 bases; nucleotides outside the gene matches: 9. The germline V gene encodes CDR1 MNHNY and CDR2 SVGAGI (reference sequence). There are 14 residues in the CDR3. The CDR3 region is CASSSQLVAGEQYF. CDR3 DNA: TGTGCCAGCAGTTCCCAACTGGTAGCGGGGGAGCAGTACTTC.

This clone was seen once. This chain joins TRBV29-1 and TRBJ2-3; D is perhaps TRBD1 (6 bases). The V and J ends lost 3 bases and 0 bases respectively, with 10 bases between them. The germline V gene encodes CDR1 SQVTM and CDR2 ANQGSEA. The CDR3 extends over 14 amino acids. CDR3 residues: CSVDDRTSTDTQYF. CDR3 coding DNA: TGCAGCGTTGACGACAGGACCAGCACAGATACGCAGTATTTT.

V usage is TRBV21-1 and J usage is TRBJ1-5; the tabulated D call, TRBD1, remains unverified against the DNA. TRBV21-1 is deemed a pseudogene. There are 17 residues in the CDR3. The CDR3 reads CASSNWVSQGADQPQHF. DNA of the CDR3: TGTGCCAGCAGCAATTGGGTTTCACAGGGGGCGGATCAGCCCCAGCATTTT.

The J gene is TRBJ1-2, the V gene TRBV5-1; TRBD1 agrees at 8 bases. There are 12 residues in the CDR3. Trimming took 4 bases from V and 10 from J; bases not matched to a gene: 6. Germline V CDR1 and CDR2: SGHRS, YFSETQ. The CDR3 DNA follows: TGCGCCAGCAGCATAGGACAGGGAGACTACACCTTC. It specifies CASSIGQGDYTF.

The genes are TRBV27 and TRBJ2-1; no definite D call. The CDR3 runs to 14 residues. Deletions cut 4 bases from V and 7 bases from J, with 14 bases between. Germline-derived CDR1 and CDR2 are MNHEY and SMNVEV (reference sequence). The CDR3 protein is CASSSLAEWNEQFF. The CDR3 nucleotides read TGTGCCAGCAGTTCCCTTGCGGAGTGGAATGAGCAGTTCTTC.

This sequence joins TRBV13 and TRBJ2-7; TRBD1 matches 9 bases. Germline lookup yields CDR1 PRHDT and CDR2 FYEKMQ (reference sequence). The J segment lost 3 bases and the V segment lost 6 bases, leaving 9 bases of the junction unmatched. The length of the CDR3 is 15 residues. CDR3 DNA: TGTGCCAGCAGTCACCCAACGGACAGGGGCTACGAGCAGTACTTC. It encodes CASSHPTDRGYEQYF.

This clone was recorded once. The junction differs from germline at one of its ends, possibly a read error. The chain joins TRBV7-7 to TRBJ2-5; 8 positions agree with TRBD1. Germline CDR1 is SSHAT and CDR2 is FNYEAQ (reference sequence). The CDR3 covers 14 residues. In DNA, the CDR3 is TGTGCTAGCAGCTTAACAGGGGGAGAAGAGACCCAGTACTTC. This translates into CASSLTGGEETQYF.

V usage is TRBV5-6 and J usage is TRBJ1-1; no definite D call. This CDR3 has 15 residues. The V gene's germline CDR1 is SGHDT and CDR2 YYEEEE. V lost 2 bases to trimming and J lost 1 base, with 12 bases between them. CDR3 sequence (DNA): TGTGCCAGCAGCTTCGTAGCCCCAACGAACACTGAAGCTTTCTTT. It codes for CASSFVAPTNTEAFF.

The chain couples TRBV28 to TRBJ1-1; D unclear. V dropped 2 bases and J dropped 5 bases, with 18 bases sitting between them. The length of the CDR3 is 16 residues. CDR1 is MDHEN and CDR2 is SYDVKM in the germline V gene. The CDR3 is CASSLPIASARTEAFF. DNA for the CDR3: TGTGCCAGCAGTTTACCTATAGCCTCCGCGAGAACTGAAGCTTTCTTT. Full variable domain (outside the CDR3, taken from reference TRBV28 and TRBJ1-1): DVKVTQSSRYLVKRTGEKVFLECVQDMDHENMFWYRQDPGLGLRLIYFSYDVKMKEKGDIPEGYSVSREKKERFSLILESASTNQTSMYLCASSLPIASARTEAFFGQGTRLTVV.

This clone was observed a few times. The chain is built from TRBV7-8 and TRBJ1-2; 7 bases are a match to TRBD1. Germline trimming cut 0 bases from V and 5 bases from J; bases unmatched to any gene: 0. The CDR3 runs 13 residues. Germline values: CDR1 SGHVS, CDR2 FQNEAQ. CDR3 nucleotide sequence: TGTGCCAGCAGCTTAGCCAGGGGGTATGGCTACACCTTC. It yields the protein CASSLARGYGYTF. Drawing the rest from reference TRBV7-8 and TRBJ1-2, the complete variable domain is GAGVSQSPRYKVAKRGQDVALRCDPISGHVSLFWYQQALGQGPEFLTYFQNEAQLDKSGLPSDRFFAERPEGSVSTLKIQRTQQEDSAVYLCASSLARGYGYTFGSGTRLTVV.

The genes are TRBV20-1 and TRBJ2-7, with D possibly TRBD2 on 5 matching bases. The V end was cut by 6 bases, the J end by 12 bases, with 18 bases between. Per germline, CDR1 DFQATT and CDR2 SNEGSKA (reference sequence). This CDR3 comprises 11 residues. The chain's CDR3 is CSAQGSGLRYF. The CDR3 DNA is TGCAGTGCGCAAGGGTCGGGGTTACGGTACTTC.

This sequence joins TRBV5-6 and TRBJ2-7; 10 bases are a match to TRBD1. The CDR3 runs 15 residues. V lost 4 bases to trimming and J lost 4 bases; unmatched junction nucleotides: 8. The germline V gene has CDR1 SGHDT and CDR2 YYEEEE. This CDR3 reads CASSTRPGQGYEQYF. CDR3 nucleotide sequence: TGTGCCAGCAGCACGCGACCGGGACAGGGGTACGAGCAGTACTTC.

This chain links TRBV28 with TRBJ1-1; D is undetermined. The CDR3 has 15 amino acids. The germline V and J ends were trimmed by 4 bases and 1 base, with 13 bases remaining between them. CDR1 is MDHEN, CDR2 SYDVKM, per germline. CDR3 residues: CASSWSPTGNTEAFF. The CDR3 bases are TGTGCCAGCAGTTGGAGCCCAACTGGGAACACTGAAGCTTTCTTT.

CDR3 in amino acids: CASSSGQDHNSPLHF. The DNA for the CDR3 is TGTGCCAGCAGCTCGGGACAGGATCATAATTCACCCCTCCACTTT. V is TRBV11-3 and J is TRBJ1-6; TRBD1 agrees at 8 bases. The length of the CDR3 is 15 residues. The J segment lost 5 bases and the V segment lost 4 bases, leaving 4 bases of the junction unmatched. The germline CDR1 and CDR2 sequences are SGHNT and YENEEA.

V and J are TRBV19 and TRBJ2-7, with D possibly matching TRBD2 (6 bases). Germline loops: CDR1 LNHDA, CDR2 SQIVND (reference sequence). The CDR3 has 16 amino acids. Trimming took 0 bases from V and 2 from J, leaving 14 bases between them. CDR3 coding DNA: TGTGCCAGTAGTATAGACCTGGGGGGACCAACCTACGAGCAGTACTTC. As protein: CASSIDLGGPTYEQYF.

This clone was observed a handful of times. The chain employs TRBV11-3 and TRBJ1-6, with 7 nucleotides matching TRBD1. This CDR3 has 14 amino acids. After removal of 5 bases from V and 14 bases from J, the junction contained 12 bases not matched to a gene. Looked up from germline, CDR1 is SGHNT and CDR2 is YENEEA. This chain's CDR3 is CASSPWQGEATLHF. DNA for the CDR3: TGTGCCAGCAGCCCGTGGCAGGGGGAAGCGACCCTCCACTTT.

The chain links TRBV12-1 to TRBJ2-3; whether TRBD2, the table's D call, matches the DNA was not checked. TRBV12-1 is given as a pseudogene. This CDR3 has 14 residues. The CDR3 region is CASSFGGSTDTQYF. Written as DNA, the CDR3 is TGTGCCAGCAGCTTTGGAGGGAGCACAGATACGCAGTATTTT.

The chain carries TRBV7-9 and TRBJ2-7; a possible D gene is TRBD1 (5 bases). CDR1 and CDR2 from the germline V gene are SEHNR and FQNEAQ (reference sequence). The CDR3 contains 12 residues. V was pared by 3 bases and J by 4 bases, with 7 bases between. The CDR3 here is CASSLKGYEQYF. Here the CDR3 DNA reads TGTGCCAGCAGCTTGAAGGGGTACGAGCAGTACTTC.

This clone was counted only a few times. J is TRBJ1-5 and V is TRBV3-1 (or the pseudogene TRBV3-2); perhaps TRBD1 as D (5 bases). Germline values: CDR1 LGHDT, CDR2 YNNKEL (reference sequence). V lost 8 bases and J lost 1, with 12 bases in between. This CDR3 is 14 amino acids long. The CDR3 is CASAYQGSNQPQHF. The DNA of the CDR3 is TGTGCCAGCGCCTACCAGGGAAGCAATCAGCCCCAGCATTTT.

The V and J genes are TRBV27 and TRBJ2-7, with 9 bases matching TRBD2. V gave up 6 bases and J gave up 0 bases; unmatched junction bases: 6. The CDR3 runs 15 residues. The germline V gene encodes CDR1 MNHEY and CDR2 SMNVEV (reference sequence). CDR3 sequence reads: CASRPTSGFSYEQYF. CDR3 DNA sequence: TGTGCCAGCAGACCGACTAGCGGATTCTCCTACGAGCAGTACTTC.